This T cell receptor beta chain appears in the sequencing data of a study of blood T cell repertoires in COVID-19. Study summary: In each case, the material was cDNA or gDNA derived from T cells, B-cell-depleted T cells, or PBMCs.

CDR1 and CDR2 from the germline V gene are SEHNR and FQNEAQ (reference sequence). This CDR3 is 16 amino acids long. Trimming cost V 4 bases and J 4 bases; bases outside gene matches: 6. In the source study's methods: Counts of nucleated cells, estimated from reference gene primer amplification, were obtained. Method: immunoSEQ multiplex PCR; TCRdb's copy keeps in-frame clones and lacks some. V and J calls and clone size are given by that table; D and trimming were obtained from the DNA. The data contain some 260,000 clones, around 90% of them singletons. The receptor comes from a man aged 18 to 35 with active or convalescent COVID-19. The rearrangement joins TRBV7-9 to TRBJ1-3; the match to TRBD1 covers 11 bases. The sample consisted of peripheral blood. The CDR3 DNA reads TGTGCCAGCAGCTACCGGACAGGGGGCGCCGGAAACACCATATATTTT. Translation gives CASSYRTGGAGNTIYF.